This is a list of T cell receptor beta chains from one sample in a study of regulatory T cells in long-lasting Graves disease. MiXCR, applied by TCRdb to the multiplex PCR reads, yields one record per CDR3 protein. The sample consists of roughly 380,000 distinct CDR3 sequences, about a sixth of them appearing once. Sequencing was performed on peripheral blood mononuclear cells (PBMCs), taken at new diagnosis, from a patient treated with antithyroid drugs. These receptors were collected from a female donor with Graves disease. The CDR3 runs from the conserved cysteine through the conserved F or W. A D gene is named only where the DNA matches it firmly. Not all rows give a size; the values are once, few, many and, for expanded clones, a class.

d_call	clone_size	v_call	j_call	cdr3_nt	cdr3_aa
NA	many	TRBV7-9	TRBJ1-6	TGTGCCAGCAGCCCCTCCCTGACAGGATTCAATTCACCCCTCCACTTT	CASSPSLTGFNSPLHF
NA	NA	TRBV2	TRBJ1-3	TGTGCCAGCAGTTCGTCACAGGGCTCTGGAAACACCATATATTTT	CASSSSQGSGNTIYF
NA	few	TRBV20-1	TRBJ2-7	TGCAGTGCTAGAGATAGGGCTAGCGCCTTATACGAGCAGTACTTC	CSARDRASALYEQYF
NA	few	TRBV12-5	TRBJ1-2	TGTGCTACTCTAAGTGGTACGGCGTTTGCTAACTATGGCTACACCTTC	CATLSGTAFANYGYTF
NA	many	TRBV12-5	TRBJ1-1	TGTGCTAGTGGCCCGAAAGCGAACACTGAAGCTTTCTTT	CASGPKANTEAFF
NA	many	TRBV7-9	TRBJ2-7	TGTGCCAGCAGCCCGGTACTCGACGAGCAGTACTTC	CASSPVLDEQYF
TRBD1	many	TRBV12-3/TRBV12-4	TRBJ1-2	TGTGCCGGACAGGGGAGGGACTATGGCTACACCTTC	CAGQGRDYGYTF
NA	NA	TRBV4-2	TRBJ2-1	TGTGCCAGCAGCCCTAGGACTATTAATGAGCAGTTCTTC	CASSPRTINEQFF
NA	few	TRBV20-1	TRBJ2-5	TGCAGTGCTAGATGGGAGACCCAGTACTTC	CSARWETQYF
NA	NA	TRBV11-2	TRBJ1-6	TGTGCCAGCAGCCCGAGGCAGTATGGGGGGAATTCACCCCTCCACTTT	CASSPRQYGGNSPLHF
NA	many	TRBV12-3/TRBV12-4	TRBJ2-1	TGTGCCAGCAGTTTATTTTCCGGGGGCTCCTACAATGAGCAGTTCTTC	CASSLFSGGSYNEQFF
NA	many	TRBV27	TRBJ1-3	TGTGCCAGCAGTTTAGTATCTGGAAACACCATATATTTT	CASSLVSGNTIYF
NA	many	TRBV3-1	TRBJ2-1	TGTGCCAGCAGCCCGGGCCAGAATGAGCAGTTCTTC	CASSPGQNEQFF
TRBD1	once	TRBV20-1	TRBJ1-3	TGCAGTGCTAGGGGACAGGGCGTTTTCGGGAACACCATATATTTT	CSARGQGVFGNTIYF
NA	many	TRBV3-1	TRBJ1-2	TGTGCCAGCAGCCGATCGGAGTATGGCTACACCTTC	CASSRSEYGYTF
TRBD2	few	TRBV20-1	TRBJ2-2	TGCAGTGCTAGAGATCCGTCAGCGGGGGGGAACACCGGGGAGCTGTTTTTT	CSARDPSAGGNTGELFF
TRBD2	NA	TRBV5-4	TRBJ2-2	TGTGCCAGCAGCCCCTGGACTAGCGGGGGGGCCTTAAGTACCGGGGAGCTGTTTTTT	CASSPWTSGGALSTGELFF
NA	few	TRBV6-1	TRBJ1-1	TGTGCCAGCAAGGGCAGTGTAGGTGAAGCTTTCTTT	CASKGSVGEAFF
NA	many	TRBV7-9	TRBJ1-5	TGTGCCAGCAGCCACAACTCGGCCCCTCAGCCCCAGCATTTT	CASSHNSAPQPQHF
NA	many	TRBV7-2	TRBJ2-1	TGTGCCAGCAGCCTCTTCCCGAGGACCAACCGTTTAGACAATGAGCAGTTCTTC	CASSLFPRTNRLDNEQFF
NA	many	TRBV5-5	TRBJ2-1	TGTGCCAGCAGCTTGGGGAGGACAATGGTCTTC	CASSLGRTMVF
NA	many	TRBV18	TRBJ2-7	TGTGCCAGCTCACCACCGAGGGATGTGGAGCAGTACTTC	CASSPPRDVEQYF
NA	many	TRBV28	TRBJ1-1	TGTGCCAGCAGTTTATATAGACAGGCGAACACTGAAGCTTTCTTT	CASSLYRQANTEAFF
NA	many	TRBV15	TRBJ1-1	TGTGCCACCAGGAGCCCGTCGGAGGGCGAGGTCACTGAAGCTTTCTTT	CATRSPSEGEVTEAFF
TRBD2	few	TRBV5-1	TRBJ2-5	TGCGCCAGCAGCTCGGGACTAGCGGGACTTTACCAAGAGACCCAGTACTTC	CASSSGLAGLYQETQYF
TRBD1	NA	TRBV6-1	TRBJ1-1	TGTGCCAGCAGGGCGGACAGGGATGAATCTGAAGCTTTCTTT	CASRADRDESEAFF
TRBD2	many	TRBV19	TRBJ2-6	TGTGCCAGTCACTACGGGGGGGGTTATGGGGCCAACGTCCTGACTTTC	CASHYGGGYGANVLTF
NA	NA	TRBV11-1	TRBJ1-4	TGTGCCAGCGGAAGGGGGATTTACGCTGAAAAACTGTTTTTT	CASGRGIYAEKLFF
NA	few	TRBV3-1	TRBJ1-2	TGTGCCAGCAGCCAAGGGGCAGGTCCTATAACTCCCTATGGCTACACCTTC	CASSQGAGPITPYGYTF
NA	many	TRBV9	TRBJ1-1	TGTGCCAGCAGCGTAGATTCAGGGGCTGAAGCTTTCTTT	CASSVDSGAEAFF
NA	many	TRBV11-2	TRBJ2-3	TGTGCCAGCAGTGTAGCGCCAGATACGCAGTATTTT	CASSVAPDTQYF
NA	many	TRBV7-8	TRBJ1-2	TGTGCCAGCAGCTTAGCGGGACATATTGCTAACTATGGCTACACCTTC	CASSLAGHIANYGYTF
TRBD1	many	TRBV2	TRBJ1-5	TGTGCCAGCAGCCGAGACAGGGAGGCTCAGCCCCAGCATTTT	CASSRDREAQPQHF
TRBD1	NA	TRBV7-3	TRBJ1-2	TGTGCCAGCAGCCGTACAGGGGACTCTTACTATGGCTACACCTTC	CASSRTGDSYYGYTF
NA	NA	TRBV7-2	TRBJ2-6	TGTGCCAGCACCACTAGCCCTACGGGGGCCAACGTCCTGACTTTC	CASTTSPTGANVLTF
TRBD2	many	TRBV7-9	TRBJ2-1	TGTGCCAGCAGCTCCCCCTCGGGGGGGGGAGGCCACAATGAGCAGTTCTTC	CASSSPSGGGGHNEQFF
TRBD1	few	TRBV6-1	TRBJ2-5	TGTGCCAGCAGTGAAGCGTACCAAACAGGGGACCAAGAGACCCAGTACTTC	CASSEAYQTGDQETQYF
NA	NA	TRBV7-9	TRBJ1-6	TGTGCCAGCAGCTTCGGGACGGCGAATTCACCCCTCCACTTT	CASSFGTANSPLHF
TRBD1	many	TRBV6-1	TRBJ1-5	TGTGCCAGCAGTCCGACAGGGCCCAAGGGGCCCCAGCATTTT	CASSPTGPKGPQHF